Following are 21 T cell receptor beta chains from one sample sequenced in a study of blood T cell repertoires in COVID-19. The assay was immunoSEQ multiplex PCR, and TCRdb's table has in-frame clones only and misses some. The repertoire has some 270,000 clones, about 89% of them found once; the top ten carry around 8.8%. Sequencing input: peripheral blood. The source is a man aged 35 to 55 with active or convalescent COVID-19.

The V and J genes are TRBV27 and TRBJ2-5; no clear D. V lost 6 bases, J lost 5 bases, and 16 bases lay in between. Germline lookup yields CDR1 MNHEY and CDR2 SMNVEV (reference sequence). The CDR3 consists of 14 residues. CDR3 in amino acids: CASRFDPSRETQYF. CDR3 in DNA: TGTGCCAGCAGATTCGACCCCTCTAGGGAGACCCAGTACTTC.

In regard to this clone: Different DNA sequences within this sample yield the same CDR3. The chain couples TRBV5-4 to TRBJ2-7; 11 bases are a match to TRBD2. The CDR3 sequence is 15 residues long. Looked up from germline, CDR1 is SGHNT and CDR2 is YYREEE (reference sequence). The V gene end was trimmed by 4 bases and the J gene end by 0 bases; junction bases not matched to a gene: 3. CDR3 coding DNA: TGTGCCAGCAGCCCGACTAGCGGGAACTCCTACGAGCAGTACTTC. Translation gives CASSPTSGNSYEQYF.

V usage is TRBV14 and J usage is TRBJ2-2, with a weak D call TRBD1 (6 bases). CDR1 and CDR2 from the germline V gene are SGHDN and FVKESK. This CDR3 region has 14 residues. Deletions cut 4 bases from V and 6 bases from J, with 12 bases between. The CDR3 loop is CASSRLQGPGELFF. CDR3 nucleotides: TGTGCCAGCAGCCGCCTACAGGGACCCGGGGAGCTGTTTTTT.

The chain joins TRBV5-4 to TRBJ2-5; no definite D call. CDR3 length: 13 residues. The V gene lost 1 base and the J gene lost 1 base, with 5 bases spanning the gap. Germline V gene lookup returns CDR1 SGHNT and CDR2 YYREEE (reference sequence). For the CDR3, the DNA is TGTGCCAGCAGCTTGACAGCCCAAGAGACCCAGTACTTC. Its translation is CASSLTAQETQYF.

The V and J genes are TRBV4-1 and TRBJ2-7; 9 bases are shared with TRBD1. The CDR3 has 15 residues. Germline CDR1 is MGHRA and CDR2 is YSYEKL. V dropped 4 bases and J dropped 3; count of bases not matched to a gene: 7. The CDR3 coding sequence is TGCGCCAGCAGCCTGGACAGGGGCTACAGCTACGAGCAGTACTTC. Amino acids: CASSLDRGYSYEQYF.

The CDR3: CASNSQNTIYF. CDR3 coding DNA: TGTGCCAGCAATTCCCAGAACACCATATATTTT. The chain links TRBV21-1 to TRBJ1-3; the table's D gene call, TRBD1, was not cross checked with the DNA. TRBV21-1 is a known pseudogene. This CDR3 region has 11 residues.

This clone was observed a single time. The gene calls are TRBV7-9 and TRBJ2-1; perhaps TRBD2 as D (6 bases). Between the trimmed V and J ends, which lost 4 bases and 9 bases, there was a span of 13 bases. From germline, CDR1 is SEHNR and CDR2 FQNEAQ (reference sequence). This CDR3 comprises 13 residues. The CDR3 reads CASSSGGVSEQFF. CDR3 in DNA: TGTGCCAGCAGCTCCGGGGGAGTAAGTGAGCAGTTCTTC.

V gene TRBV18 combines with J gene TRBJ2-1; 8 bases match TRBD2. CDR3 length equals 17 residues. Germline CDR1 and CDR2: KGHSH and LQKENI. The J segment lost 6 bases and the V segment lost 0 bases, leaving 10 bases of the junction unmatched. The CDR3: CASSPPGASGRFNEQFF. In DNA, the CDR3 is TGTGCCAGCTCACCACCGGGGGCCAGCGGGAGATTCAATGAGCAGTTCTTC.

This clone has only one observation. This chain joins TRBV2 and TRBJ2-3; D gene unclear. V lost 0 bases and J lost 0, with 13 bases in between. Looked up from germline, CDR1 is SNHLY and CDR2 is FYNNEI. The CDR3 extends over 17 amino acids. The CDR3 DNA follows: TGTGCCAGCAGTGAAGCGCATCTCGACTCTAGCACAGATACGCAGTATTTT. It codes for CASSEAHLDSSTDTQYF.

The V gene is TRBV24-1, the J gene TRBJ2-1; D is perhaps TRBD1 (6 bases). The V end was cut by 4 bases, the J end by 4 bases, with 10 bases between. There are 14 residues in the CDR3. Germline CDR1 reads KGHDR; CDR2 reads SFDVKD. The CDR3 DNA sequence: TGTGCCACCAGTGACCCGGACAGTTACAATGAGCAGTTCTTC. Amino acids: CATSDPDSYNEQFF.

The gene calls are TRBV3-1 (or the pseudogene TRBV3-2) and TRBJ2-5; D is perhaps TRBD1 (7 bases). The CDR3 spans 15 residues. Germline V gives CDR1 LGHDT, CDR2 YNNKEL (reference sequence). V was cut by 3 bases and J by 4 bases, with 15 bases left in between. The CDR3 here is CASSQIGGTAETQYF. The DNA of the CDR3 is TGTGCCAGCAGCCAGATCGGCGGGACAGCAGAGACCCAGTACTTC.

This clone showed up just a few times. The V and J genes are TRBV24-1 and TRBJ2-1, with TRBD2 matching over 8 bases. This CDR3 is 15 amino acids long. Germline V gives CDR1 KGHDR, CDR2 SFDVKD. Germline trimming cut 9 bases from V and 8 bases from J; bases unmatched to any gene: 14. This chain's CDR3 is CATQISGALKYEQFF. The CDR3 DNA reads as TGTGCCACCCAGATTAGCGGGGCCCTCAAGTATGAGCAGTTCTTC.

The V gene is TRBV6-5, the J gene TRBJ1-3; TRBD1 matches at 9 bases. The germline V gene has CDR1 MNHEY and CDR2 SVGAGI. V was clipped by 9 bases and J by 3 bases; unmatched bases: 3. The CDR3 loop spans 13 amino acids. The CDR3 nucleotides read TGTGCCAGTGGGACAGGGTTTGGAAACACCATATATTTT. Protein sequence: CASGTGFGNTIYF.

The V gene is TRBV27, the J gene TRBJ2-1, with TRBD2 matching 8 bases. There are 15 residues in the CDR3. In germline, CDR1 is MNHEY, CDR2 SMNVEV (reference sequence). Losses at the gene ends were 5 bases for V and 1 base for J; bases not matched to a gene: 4. This CDR3 is CASSPVAGSYNEQFF. CDR3 DNA sequence: TGTGCCAGCAGTCCGGTAGCGGGATCCTACAATGAGCAGTTCTTC.

CDR3 amino acids: CASRRPDRLDTQYF. In nucleotides, the CDR3 is TGTGCCAGCAGACGACCCGACAGGCTAGATACGCAGTATTTT. The chain couples TRBV6-5 to TRBJ2-3; perhaps TRBD1 as D (6 bases). Trimming removed 6 bases from V and 5 bases from J, with 15 bases in between. This CDR3 has 14 amino acids. Germline assignment: CDR1 MNHEY and CDR2 SVGAGI.

This chain uses TRBV7-3 with TRBJ2-3; D perhaps matches TRBD2 (5 bases). Trimming removed 5 bases at V and 4 bases at J, with 16 bases between. Per the germline V gene, CDR1 is SGHTA and CDR2 is FQGTGA. This CDR3 is built from 15 residues. The CDR3 DNA sequence: TGTGCCAGCAGCCCCCTGCCGGGGTCCCCAGATACGCAGTATTTT. Protein product: CASSPLPGSPDTQYF.

The chain links TRBV5-4 to TRBJ1-6; D is ambiguous. The CDR3 is made up of 15 amino acids. CDR1 and CDR2 from the germline V gene are SGHNT and YYREEE (reference sequence). Trimming stripped 1 base from V and 0 bases from J, with 5 bases between. The CDR3 sequence: CASSLMSSYNSPLHF. The DNA of the CDR3 is TGTGCCAGCAGCTTGATGAGCTCCTATAATTCACCCCTCCACTTT.

The CDR3 protein is CASSLRGLDTEAFF. As DNA, the CDR3 is TGTGCCAGCAGTTTGAGGGGGCTGGACACTGAAGCTTTCTTT. This chain joins TRBV28 and TRBJ1-1, with 7 bases that match TRBD1. From germline, CDR1 is MDHEN and CDR2 SYDVKM. There are 14 residues in the CDR3. V was clipped by 3 bases and J by 3 bases; unmatched bases: 4.

V and J are TRBV14 and TRBJ1-6, with D unresolved. The V end lost 0 bases, the J end lost 10 bases, and 10 bases lay between the germline ends. Germline CDR1 is SGHDN and CDR2 is FVKESK. The CDR3 has 14 residues. The CDR3 DNA reads TGTGCCAGCAGCCAAGAGATCAGGTGGTCACCCCTCCACTTT. Protein sequence: CASSQEIRWSPLHF.

The J gene is TRBJ1-1, the V gene TRBV9, with 7 bases that match TRBD1. Unmatched junction bases numbered 5, after V lost 3 bases and J lost 3 bases. CDR1 and CDR2 (germline): SGDLS, YYNGEE. There are 14 residues in the CDR3. This chain's CDR3 is CASSGDTGDTEAFF. CDR3 in DNA: TGTGCCAGCAGCGGTGACACAGGGGACACTGAAGCTTTCTTT.

The genes are TRBV7-3 and TRBJ1-1; D uncertain. The V gene's germline CDR1 is SGHTA and CDR2 FQGTGA. The V gene lost 1 base and the J gene lost 4 bases, with 10 bases spanning the gap. CDR3 length: 14 amino acids. The CDR3, as DNA: TGTGCCAGCAGCTTAAAGCAGGCCGGCACTGAAGCTTTCTTT. Translating gives CASSLKQAGTEAFF.